A single sample gave rise to the 27 T cell receptor beta chains below, sequenced in a study of blood T cells in healthy people across ages. Then a second PCR, running about 6 to 11 cycles, was carried out with a sample-barcoded 5' primer and a J-beta primer mix. TCRdb called the 5' RACE reads again in MiXCR, with one record for every CDR3 protein. The sample contains over a million distinct CDR3 sequences, 42% of which appear only once. Sequencing was performed on blood. Source of these receptors: a woman aged 18-29 years in good health.

This clonotype was counted ten times or more. This chain links TRBV7-2 with TRBJ1-2, with a possible D match to TRBD1 (6 bases). The CDR3 is made up of 15 amino acids. V was shortened by 0 bases and J by 6 bases, with 14 bases between the two germline ends. CDR1 and CDR2 from the germline V gene are SGHTA and FQGNSA. The CDR3 protein is CASSLATGALDGYTF. DNA of the CDR3: TGTGCCAGCAGCTTAGCGACGGGGGCGCTGGATGGCTACACCTTC.

V usage is TRBV12-3 or TRBV12-4 and J usage is TRBJ2-5; 8 bases align to TRBD2. The last part of the DNA fits TRBJ2-7 better; the J call may be wrong. The length of the CDR3 is 14 residues. CDR3 sequence: CAVSPAGVSGEQYF. CDR3 DNA sequence: TGTGCCGTCTCCCCAGCGGGAGTCTCTGGCGAGCAGTACTTC.

The chain carries TRBV12-3 or TRBV12-4 and TRBJ2-7; the D is unclear. This CDR3 contains 13 residues. The ends were cut back, 6 bases at V and 2 bases at J, with 11 bases in the middle. The CDR3 region has the DNA TGTGCCAGCAGCCAAACTCAGGCCTACGAGCAGTACTTC. Translated: CASSQTQAYEQYF.

This clonotype was detected a few times. CDR3 amino acids: CASTPGTDTDTQYF. In nucleotides, the CDR3 is TGTGCCAGCACCCCTGGGACGGACACAGATACGCAGTATTTT. The rearrangement links TRBV5-4 to TRBJ2-3; perhaps D is TRBD1 or TRBD2 (5 bases each). Trimming pared 6 bases from V and 2 bases from J, leaving 13 bases between. The germline V gene has CDR1 SGHNT and CDR2 YYREEE (reference sequence). CDR3 size: 14 residues.

The chain is built from TRBV10-3 and TRBJ2-7; D gene unclear. Trimming shortened V by 0 bases and J by 6 bases, and 9 bases separated the two germline ends. The germline V gene has CDR1 ENHRY and CDR2 SYGVKD. This CDR3 region has 13 residues. The CDR3: CAISESYLPEQYF. The CDR3 DNA sequence: TGTGCCATCAGTGAGTCGTATCTACCCGAGCAGTACTTC.

The chain recombines TRBV4-1 with TRBJ2-4, with D possibly TRBD1 on 5 matching bases. The DNA end is more similar to TRBJ2-7, so the J call may be wrong. Germline V gene sequence: CDR1 MGHRA, CDR2 YSYEKL. The CDR3 sequence is 15 residues long. The CDR3, as DNA: TGCGCCAGCAGCCAAGATTGGGCAGGGACCTACGAGCAGTACTTC. Protein sequence: CASSQDWAGTYEQYF.

V usage is TRBV7-8 and J usage is TRBJ1-2, with a possible D match to TRBD1 (5 bases). Trimming took off 4 bases at V and 4 bases at J, with 13 bases between the two ends. The CDR3 has 14 amino acids. CDR1 is SGHVS, CDR2 FQNEAQ, per germline. CDR3 amino acids: CASSSSAGTYGYTF. The CDR3 DNA follows: TGTGCCAGCAGCTCGAGTGCGGGGACCTATGGCTACACCTTC.

This clonotype was seen more than once but under ten times. This chain uses TRBV29-1 with TRBJ1-5, with D unresolved. This CDR3 has 16 amino acids. V lost 3 bases, J lost 3 bases, and 18 bases lay in between. Germline CDR1 SQVTM, CDR2 ANQGSEA. The CDR3 protein is CSVDRLGFVANQPQHF. CDR3 nucleotides: TGCAGCGTTGACAGGTTGGGCTTTGTTGCCAATCAGCCCCAGCATTTT.

This clonotype has at least ten counts. CDR3 in DNA: TGCGCCAGCAGCCAATTACGGACTAGCGGGCCAAAGGGGGATACGCAGTATTTT. Its translation is CASSQLRTSGPKGDTQYF. This sequence joins TRBV4-1 and TRBJ2-3, with 11 bases that match TRBD2. J gave up 6 bases and V 2 bases, and 13 bases lay outside the gene matches. CDR1 and CDR2 from the germline V gene are MGHRA and YSYEKL. CDR3 length: 18 residues.

This clonotype was counted only a few times. J is TRBJ1-1 and V is TRBV4-1, with D maybe TRBD1 (6 bases). Trimming left V 0 bases short and J 7 bases short, with 15 bases between. The germline gives CDR1 MGHRA, CDR2 YSYEKL. The CDR3 totals 15 residues. This CDR3 is CASSQELGGAGEAFF. The CDR3 DNA reads as TGCGCCAGCAGCCAAGAGCTGGGGGGGGCGGGTGAAGCTTTCTTT.

V and J are TRBV7-9 and TRBJ2-1; 8 bases are a match to TRBD1. Germline V gene data show CDR1 as SEHNR and CDR2 as FQNEAQ (reference sequence). Trimming cost V 8 bases and J 6 bases; bases outside gene matches: 9. The CDR3 loop spans 14 amino acids. The CDR3 sequence is CASSSQGAGNEQFF. The DNA for the CDR3 is TGTGCCAGCTCGTCGCAGGGGGCTGGCAATGAGCAGTTCTTC.

The chain combines TRBV6-1 with TRBJ2-1; tentatively, D is TRBD1 (6 bases). The J call may be faulty, since TRBJ2-7 better matches the DNA end. The CDR3 loop spans 15 amino acids. Germline V CDR1 and CDR2: MNHNS, SASEGT. The DNA for the CDR3 is TGTGCCAGCAGTGAACTGGCAGGGGAGTACAATGAGCAGTACTTC. This gives the protein CASSELAGEYNEQYF.

The chain uses TRBV10-2 and TRBJ2-7, with 7 bases aligning to TRBD2. Germline V CDR1 and CDR2: WSHSY, SAAADI. V was clipped by 8 bases and J by 10 bases; unmatched bases: 8. The CDR3 loop spans 11 amino acids. CDR3 residues: CASGPGEGQYF. In DNA form, the CDR3 reads TGCGCCAGCGGCCCGGGGGAGGGCCAGTACTTC.

The sample holds a few counts of this clonotype. The chain combines TRBV29-1 with TRBJ2-1, with D perhaps TRBD1 or TRBD2 (5 bases each). The CDR3 is made up of 13 amino acids. CDR1 and CDR2 from the germline V gene are SQVTM and ANQGSEA. Trimming cost V 1 base and J 11 bases, with 15 bases left between them. CDR3 bases: TGCAGCGTTGAAGTTGGGACGCCCAGTCAGCAGTTCTTC. Translation gives CSVEVGTPSQQFF.

This clonotype has a handful of counts. The V call is TRBV5-1, the J call TRBJ2-1, with D unclear. V was trimmed by 4 bases and J by 8 bases, leaving 22 bases between them. The CDR3 loop spans 16 amino acids. CDR1 SGHRS and CDR2 YFSETQ come from the germline V gene. The CDR3 loop reads CASSRARSQERDEQFF. The CDR3, as DNA: TGCGCCAGCAGCCGGGCACGTTCCCAGGAAAGGGATGAGCAGTTCTTC.

This clonotype has a single count. The genes are TRBV5-1 and TRBJ1-2; D ambiguous. This CDR3 spans 15 amino acids. V was pared by 4 bases and J by 7 bases, with 20 bases between. The V gene's germline CDR1 is SGHRS and CDR2 YFSETQ. The DNA for the CDR3 is TGCGCCAGCAGCACATCGGGTAGTTCTAACCTTGGCTACACCTTC. This codes for CASSTSGSSNLGYTF.

This clonotype was seen a few times. The gene calls are TRBV29-1 and TRBJ1-5, with D possibly matching TRBD1 (6 bases). The V end was cut by 5 bases, the J end by 5 bases, with 13 bases between. The CDR3 contains 13 residues. Germline CDR1 SQVTM, CDR2 ANQGSEA. This chain's CDR3 is CSVTEGEYQPQHF. The CDR3 nucleotides are TGCAGCGTTACCGAGGGGGAATATCAGCCCCAGCATTTT.

This clonotype was counted between two and nine times. The CDR3 loop reads CSARKRIQETQYF. CDR3 nucleotides: TGCAGTGCTAGAAAACGGATCCAAGAGACCCAGTACTTC. The chain recombines TRBV20-1 with TRBJ2-5; D ambiguous. The length of the CDR3 is 13 residues. The germline V and J ends were trimmed by 2 bases and 1 base, with 8 bases remaining between them. Germline V CDR1 and CDR2: DFQATT, SNEGSKA (reference sequence).

This chain joins TRBV29-1 and TRBJ2-3; 15 nucleotides match TRBD2. This CDR3 is 15 amino acids long. The germline gives CDR1 SQVTM, CDR2 ANQGSEA. V lost 6 bases and J lost 4; bases outside the gene matches: 5. Here the CDR3 reads CSVRTSGGASDTQYF. The CDR3 coding sequence is TGCAGCGTGAGGACTAGCGGGGGGGCATCAGATACGCAGTATTTT.

This sequence joins TRBV12-3 or TRBV12-4 and TRBJ2-7; the D gene could be TRBD1 or TRBD2 (5 bases each). The CDR3 runs 18 residues. V lost 2 bases and J lost 3, with 23 bases in between. DNA for the CDR3: TGTGCCAGCAGTTTAAGTGGGATTGGGGGATCGAGCCACTACGAGCAGTACTTC. Translating it yields CASSLSGIGGSSHYEQYF.

V and J are TRBV5-5 and TRBJ1-6; no clear D. Per the germline V gene, CDR1 is SGHKS and CDR2 is YYEKEE (reference sequence). V was trimmed by 2 bases and J by 0 bases, leaving 6 bases between them. The CDR3 loop spans 15 amino acids. The CDR3 DNA reads as TGTGCCAGCAGCTTCATATCCTCCTATAATTCACCCCTCCACTTT. This gives the protein CASSFISSYNSPLHF. Looking up the rest from reference TRBV5-5 and TRBJ1-6 gives the full variable domain: DAGVTQSPTHLIKTRGQQVTLRCSPISGHKSVSWYQQVLGQGPQFIFQYYEKEERGRGNFPDRFSARQFPNYSSELNVNALLLGDSALYLCASSFISSYNSPLHFGNGTRLTVT.

This clonotype was counted a few times. This sequence joins TRBV27 and TRBJ2-5; 8 bases line up with TRBD2. Germline CDR1 is MNHEY and CDR2 is SMNVEV (reference sequence). This CDR3 is 13 amino acids long. V shed 5 bases and J 11 bases; nucleotides not matched to a gene: 10. CDR3 coding DNA: TGTGCCAGCAGTCCGACTAGCGCGGGGGAGCAGTACTTC. This gives the protein CASSPTSAGEQYF.

The chain couples TRBV6-6 to TRBJ2-1; no clear D. This CDR3 region has 14 residues. Germline loops: CDR1 MNHNY, CDR2 SVGAGI (reference sequence). V lost 0 bases, J lost 8 bases, and 11 bases lay in between. CDR3 sequence: CASSYSALEDEQFF. The CDR3, as DNA: TGTGCCAGCAGTTACTCGGCCCTCGAAGATGAGCAGTTCTTC.

This clonotype has just a few counts. The chain joins TRBV29-1 to TRBJ2-5; no definite D call. The CDR3 covers 12 residues. V lost 7 bases and J 5 bases, leaving 14 bases between the germline ends. The V gene's germline CDR1 is SQVTM and CDR2 ANQGSEA. CDR3 DNA: TGCAGCGCAGCCTTGTGGTCGGAGACCCAGTACTTC. Translation: CSAALWSETQYF.

The V call is TRBV20-1, the J call TRBJ2-5; perhaps TRBD2 as D (5 bases). Per the germline V gene, CDR1 is DFQATT and CDR2 is SNEGSKA (reference sequence). The length of the CDR3 is 14 residues. The V end was cut by 4 bases, the J end by 1 base, with 13 bases between. The CDR3 DNA follows: TGCAGTGCTAAACGCAGCGGACCCCAAGAGACCCAGTACTTC. It yields the protein CSAKRSGPQETQYF.

The genes are TRBV29-1 and TRBJ2-4, with 8 bases fitting TRBD1. The last part of the DNA fits TRBJ2-7 better; the J call may be wrong. Germline CDR1 is SQVTM and CDR2 is ANQGSEA. This CDR3 has 13 residues. The CDR3, as DNA: TGCAGCGTCCGGGACAGGCCATCTTACGAGCAGTACTTC. Translation: CSVRDRPSYEQYF.

The genes are TRBV29-1 and TRBJ2-1; 12 nucleotides match TRBD2. The length of the CDR3 is 15 residues. J lost 4 bases, V lost 8 bases, and 9 bases had no gene match. Germline V gene data show CDR1 as SQVTM and CDR2 as ANQGSEA. The CDR3 sequence: CSTRTSGEVYNEQFF. The CDR3 DNA is TGCAGCACCCGGACTAGCGGGGAGGTATACAATGAGCAGTTCTTC.